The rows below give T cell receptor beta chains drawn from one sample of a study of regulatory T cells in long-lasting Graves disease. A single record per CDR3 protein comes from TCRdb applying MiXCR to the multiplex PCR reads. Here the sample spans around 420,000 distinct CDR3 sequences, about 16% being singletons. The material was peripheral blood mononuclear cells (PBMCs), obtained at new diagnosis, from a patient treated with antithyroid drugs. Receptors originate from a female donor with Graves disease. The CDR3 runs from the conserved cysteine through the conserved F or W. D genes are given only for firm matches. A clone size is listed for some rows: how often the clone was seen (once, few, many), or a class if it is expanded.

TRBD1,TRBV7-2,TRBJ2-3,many,TGTGCCAGCAGCTACCCCCCGGGACAGGGGCCCTACACAGATACGCAGTATTTT,CASSYPPGQGPYTDTQYF
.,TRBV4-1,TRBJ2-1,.,TGTGCCAGCAGCCACGACGGGGGCGGCAATGAGCAGTTCTTC,CASSHDGGGNEQFF
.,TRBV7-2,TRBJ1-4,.,TGTGCCGGCAGCTTTTTTACAGCCGTGACTAATGAAAAACTGTTTTTT,CAGSFFTAVTNEKLFF
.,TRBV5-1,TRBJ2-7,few,TGCGCCAGCAGCCCGGTCGGCAGCAGGACTACTTGGTCCTACGAGCAGTACTTC,CASSPVGSRTTWSYEQYF
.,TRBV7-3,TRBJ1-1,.,TGTGCCAGCAAGTTCCGACAAAACACTGAAGCTTTCTTT,CASKFRQNTEAFF
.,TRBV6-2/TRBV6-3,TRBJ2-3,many,TGTGCCAGCAGTCGTGGGCCTACGGATACGCAGTATTTT,CASSRGPTDTQYF
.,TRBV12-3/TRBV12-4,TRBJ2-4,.,TGTGCCAGCAGTTTGACAGGAAACATTCAGTACTTC,CASSLTGNIQYF
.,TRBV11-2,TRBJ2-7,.,TGTGCCAGCAGCCCCTCCGGCGGGGGCGTCGACGAGCAGTACTTC,CASSPSGGGVDEQYF
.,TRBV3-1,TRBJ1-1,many,TGTGCCAGCAGCCAAGAAGGGACGTCCTGGGAGAACACTGAAGCTTTCTTT,CASSQEGTSWENTEAFF
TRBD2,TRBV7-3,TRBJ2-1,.,TGTGCCAGCAGCTTGGGCGGGAGTTATGAGCAGTTCTTC,CASSLGGSYEQFF
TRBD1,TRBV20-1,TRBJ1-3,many,TGCAGTGCTAGAGATACAGGGGCTGGAAACACCATATATTTT,CSARDTGAGNTIYF
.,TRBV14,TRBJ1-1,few,TGTGCCAGCAGCCAAGATCATATCGCCTTTGGGGCTTTCTTT,CASSQDHIAFGAFF
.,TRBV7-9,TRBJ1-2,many,TGTGCCAGCAGCTTTGACCGGACAGCCCGCTATGGCTACACCTTC,CASSFDRTARYGYTF
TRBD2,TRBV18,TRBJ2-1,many,TGTGCCAGCTCACCAGGAGCGGGGGGGATTGAGCAGTTCTTC,CASSPGAGGIEQFF
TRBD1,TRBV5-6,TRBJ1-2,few,TGTGCCAGCAGCGTCACAGGGGGCGGGGGCTACACCTTC,CASSVTGGGGYTF
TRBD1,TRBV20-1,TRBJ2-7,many,TGCAGTGCTAGAGAGGCGACAGGGGGCTACGAGCAGTACTTC,CSAREATGGYEQYF
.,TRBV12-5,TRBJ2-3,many,TGTGCTAGTGTCCCCCTCGTCCCCCCCACAGATACGCAGTATTTT,CASVPLVPPTDTQYF
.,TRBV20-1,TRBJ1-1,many,TGCAGTGCTACGGGACTGGGTGAAGCTTTCTTT,CSATGLGEAFF
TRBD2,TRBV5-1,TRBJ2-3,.,TGCGCCAGCAGCCCCGGACTAGCGGGAGGGCCAGGAGATACGCAGTATTTT,CASSPGLAGGPGDTQYF
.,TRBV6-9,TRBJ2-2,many,TGTGCCAGCAGTTATAGGCAGTTTTCGAGCACCGGGGAGCTGTTTTTT,CASSYRQFSSTGELFF
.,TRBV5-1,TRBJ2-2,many,TGCGCCAGCAGCTTGCAAGCGGGCGGCCGTTCGAACACCGGGGAGCTGTTTTTT,CASSLQAGGRSNTGELFF
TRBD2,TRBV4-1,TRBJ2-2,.,TGCGCCAGCAGCCAAGAGGGAGCGGGGGGGCGCACCGGGGAGCTGTTTTTT,CASSQEGAGGRTGELFF
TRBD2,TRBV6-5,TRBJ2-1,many,TGTGCCAGCAGTTACTCCGCCAGGTGGCCGGGACTAGCGGGAGCCCACCGGGATGAGCAGTTCTTC,CASSYSARWPGLAGAHRDEQFF
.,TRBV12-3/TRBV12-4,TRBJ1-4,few,TGTGCCAGCAGTTTAGGCGGGGGCGCGAGTGAAAAACTGTTTTTT,CASSLGGGASEKLFF
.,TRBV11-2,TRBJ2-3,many,TGTGCCAGCAGCTTAGTGGGGACTTCTTTTTCGCAGTATTTT,CASSLVGTSFSQYF
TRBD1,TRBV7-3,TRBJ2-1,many,TGTGCCAGCAGCTTAGGGACAGGGTACTACAATGAGCAGTTCTTC,CASSLGTGYYNEQFF
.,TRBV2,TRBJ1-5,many,TGTGCCAGCAGTGAAGCCGGGGGGAGGCAGCCCCAGCATTTT,CASSEAGGRQPQHF
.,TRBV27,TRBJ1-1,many,TGTGCCAGCAGTCCCACACCCACCAGAAAGGCTGAAGCTTTCTTT,CASSPTPTRKAEAFF
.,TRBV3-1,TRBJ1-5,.,TGTGCCAGCAGCCATACTGGGAGCAATCAGCCCCAGCATTTT,CASSHTGSNQPQHF
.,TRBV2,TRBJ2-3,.,TGTGCCAGCAAGGAGGAGGCAGATACGCAGTATTTT,CASKEEADTQYF
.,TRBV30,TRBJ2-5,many,TGTGCCTGGAGTGGGGGGGTTCGAGGGGAGACCCAGTACTTC,CAWSGGVRGETQYF
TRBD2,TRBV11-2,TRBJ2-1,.,TGTGCCAGCAGACTCCCGGGACTAGCGTACAATGAGCAGTTCTTC,CASRLPGLAYNEQFF
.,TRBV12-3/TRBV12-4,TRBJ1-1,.,TGTGCCAGCAGTCCTAGTGACAGTAACACTGAAGCTTTCTTT,CASSPSDSNTEAFF
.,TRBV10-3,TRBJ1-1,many,TGTGCCATCAGTGGGGTTGCCGGAACTGAAGCTTTCTTT,CAISGVAGTEAFF
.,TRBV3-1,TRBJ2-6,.,TGTGCCAGCAGCCAACTTTCGGCTAGCAGCTCTGGGGCCAACGTCCTGACTTTC,CASSQLSASSSGANVLTF
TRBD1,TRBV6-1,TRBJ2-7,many,TGTGCCAGCAGCTCGGGACAGTCCACCTACGAGCAGTACTTC,CASSSGQSTYEQYF
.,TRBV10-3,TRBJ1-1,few,TGTGCCATCAGGGGGACAAACACTGAAGCTTTCTTT,CAIRGTNTEAFF
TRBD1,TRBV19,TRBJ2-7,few,TGTGCCAGTAGCCGACAGGGGGCTATCTACGAGCAGTACTTC,CASSRQGAIYEQYF
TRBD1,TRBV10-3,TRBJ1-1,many,TGTGCCGCCACTAGACAGGGAGATACCACTGAAGCTTTCTTT,CAATRQGDTTEAFF
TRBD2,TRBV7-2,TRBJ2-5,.,TGTGCCAGCAGCTTTAGCGGGAGGGCTAACCAGTACTTC,CASSFSGRANQYF
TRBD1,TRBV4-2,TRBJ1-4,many,TGTGCCAGCAGCCAACCGGGACAAGGGGGCGAAAAACTGTTTTTT,CASSQPGQGGEKLFF